This T cell receptor beta chain was documented in a study of shared clonotypes between healthy human individuals. Sorted subsets were amplified in replicate PCRs using around 220 ng DNA, around 30,000 T cell genomes. The repertoire was sequenced with immunoSEQ multiplex PCR; TCRdb's copy has only in-frame clones and lacks some. The data contain 150,000 to 200,000 clones, approximately 92% of them singletons. Germline V gene data show CDR1 as SQVTM and CDR2 as ANQGSEA. CDR3 length: 13 residues. Trimming removed 3 bases from V and 8 bases from J, with 16 bases in between. General study points: For naive CD4 cells, approximately 4.8% of clonotypes were shared across a handful of donors.

The investigators split CD4+ cells into a CD45RA+ naive subset and a CD45RA-negative memory subset. Regarding this clone: The target antigen is unknown.

This TCR was recovered from a woman aged 25-40 years in good health. Specimen: naive CD4+ T cells sorted from blood. The subset is: CD45RA+ positively selected. V is TRBV29-1 and J is TRBJ1-2; tentative D call: TRBD1 (5 bases). As DNA, the CDR3 is TGCAGCGTTGACTTTTCCGGGGACCGAGGCTACACCTTC. This codes for CSVDFSGDRGYTF.